This is a list of T cell receptor beta chains from one sample in a study of blood T cell repertoires in COVID-19. Sequenced by immunoSEQ multiplex PCR; TCRdb stores in-frame clones only, minus some. The sample contains about 74,000 clones, 88% of which appear only once. Sequencing was done on a sample of peripheral blood. These receptors originate from a woman of 80 years or more with active or convalescent COVID-19. The CDR3 runs from the conserved cysteine through the conserved F or W. D genes are given only for firm matches. Not all rows give a size; the values are once, few, many and, for expanded clones, a class.

abundance,v_gene,j_gene,d_gene,CDR3nt,CDR3aa
NA,TRBV5-1,TRBJ1-1,TRBD1,TGCGCCAGCAGCTCCGGGACAGGGGTGAGCACTGAAGCTTTCTTT,CASSSGTGVSTEAFF
NA,TRBV18,TRBJ1-1,NA,TGTGCCAGCTCACCACCGCCTCGGGGCACTGAAGCTTTCTTT,CASSPPPRGTEAFF
once,TRBV5-4,TRBJ2-5,NA,TGTGCCAGCAGCTTGGGGGGAGTAGAGACCCAGTACTTC,CASSLGGVETQYF
NA,TRBV19,TRBJ1-4,NA,TGTGCCAGTAGTATAGCTTTCTCAACTAATGAAAAACTGTTTTTT,CASSIAFSTNEKLFF
NA,TRBV2,TRBJ2-7,TRBD1,TGTGCCAGCAGTAGAGACAGGGGGGGCTACGAGCAGTACTTC,CASSRDRGGYEQYF
NA,TRBV18,TRBJ2-3,NA,TGTGCCAGCTCACCGAGCAGGGACACAGATACGCAGTATTTT,CASSPSRDTDTQYF
NA,TRBV7-9,TRBJ1-2,TRBD1,TGTGCCAGCCGATTGGGACAGGGGTCCTATGGCTACACCTTC,CASRLGQGSYGYTF
few,TRBV27,TRBJ2-5,TRBD2,TGTGCCAGCAGTTTACTAGCGGGAGTGCGGCAGACCCAGTACTTC,CASSLLAGVRQTQYF
NA,TRBV4-3,TRBJ1-2,TRBD1,TGCGCCAGCAGCCAAGAGATTGGACAGGGACATGGCTACACCTTC,CASSQEIGQGHGYTF
NA,TRBV6-5,TRBJ1-2,NA,TGTGCCAGCAGCCCCAGGGTTGGCTATGGCTACACCTTC,CASSPRVGYGYTF
NA,TRBV20-1,TRBJ2-1,TRBD2,TGCAGTGCTAGTCCTAGCGGCTACAATGAGCAGTTCTTC,CSASPSGYNEQFF
NA,TRBV19,TRBJ2-3,TRBD2,TGTGCCAGTAACCCCCCGGGACTAGCGGGAGGGCGGGGAGATACGCAGTATTTT,CASNPPGLAGGRGDTQYF
few,TRBV19,TRBJ1-2,TRBD1,TGTGCCAGTAGCGTACTTCAAACCGGGACAGGGGGAATCTATGGCTACACCTTC,CASSVLQTGTGGIYGYTF
NA,TRBV5-6,TRBJ1-3,NA,TGTGCCAGCAGCATCCTATCGGGATGGCAAAACACCATATATTTT,CASSILSGWQNTIYF
NA,TRBV18,TRBJ2-7,TRBD1,TGTGCCAGCTCAAAGGACAGGGGCCTCTACGAGCAGTACTTC,CASSKDRGLYEQYF
once,TRBV7-2,TRBJ2-1,TRBD2,TGTGCCAGCAGCTTGACTAGCGGGCCTTACAATGAGCAGTTCTTC,CASSLTSGPYNEQFF
NA,TRBV15,TRBJ1-4,TRBD1,TGTGCCACCAGCCCGGCAGGGGGGCACACCGTGAAACTGTTTTTT,CATSPAGGHTVKLFF
NA,TRBV6-1,TRBJ2-7,NA,TGTGCCAGCAGTGAAGCGTACAGGACCTACGAGCAGTACTTC,CASSEAYRTYEQYF
NA,TRBV5-4,TRBJ2-7,TRBD1,TGTGCCAGCAGATTTGGGACAGGAGGTTTCTACGAGCAGTACTTC,CASRFGTGGFYEQYF
NA,TRBV6-1,TRBJ2-7,NA,TGTGCCAGCAGTGAATCAGGGCGCGCGTGGGACGAGCAGTACTTC,CASSESGRAWDEQYF
NA,TRBV5-1,TRBJ2-5,TRBD2,TGCGCCAGCAGCTTGGCACTAGCGGGGGGGGAGACCCAGTACTTC,CASSLALAGGETQYF
NA,TRBV12-5,TRBJ2-5,TRBD1,TGTGCTAGCCGGACAGGGGGAGAGACCCAGTACTTC,CASRTGGETQYF
NA,TRBV7-9,TRBJ1-2,TRBD1,TGTGCCAGCAGCGGGGGACAGGGAAAAGGCTACACCTTC,CASSGGQGKGYTF
NA,TRBV19,TRBJ1-1,NA,TGTGCCAGTAGTGTTGTGGGGGCCGGAACTGAAGCTTTCTTT,CASSVVGAGTEAFF
NA,TRBV4-1,TRBJ2-1,NA,TGCGCCAGCAGCCAAGAGGGGGCAACGGGTTACAATGAGCAGTTCTTC,CASSQEGATGYNEQFF
NA,TRBV7-8,TRBJ2-3,TRBD2,TGTGCCAGCATCCCCCAGGAGCGGGAAAGCACAGATACGCAGTATTTT,CASIPQERESTDTQYF
NA,TRBV5-1,TRBJ1-2,TRBD1,TGCGCCAGCAGCTTGGTTAGGACAGGGACCGGCTACACCTTC,CASSLVRTGTGYTF
NA,TRBV9,TRBJ2-1,TRBD1,TGTGCCAGCAGCGTAGGGACAGGTACCTACAATGAGCAGTTCTTC,CASSVGTGTYNEQFF
NA,TRBV7-8,TRBJ2-5,TRBD2,TGTGCCAGCAGCTTACGCATAGCGGGGACCTCAGAGACCCAGTACTTC,CASSLRIAGTSETQYF
NA,TRBV7-2,TRBJ2-7,TRBD2,TGTGCCAGCAGCTCCGTGGGGGATCGTCTGCGGGAGAGGCCCTACGAGCAGTACTTC,CASSSVGDRLRERPYEQYF
NA,TRBV7-9,TRBJ1-1,NA,TGTGCCAGCAGCCCTGGGTTGAGGACTGAAGCTTTCTTT,CASSPGLRTEAFF
NA,TRBV19,TRBJ2-3,NA,TGTGCCAGTAGTATGGGCGGGGATGTGGCGGATACGCAGTATTTT,CASSMGGDVADTQYF
NA,TRBV5-1,TRBJ1-6,NA,TGCGCCAGCAGCCATAGACAGTCCCTCCACTTT,CASSHRQSLHF
NA,TRBV24-1,TRBJ2-5,NA,TGTGCCACCAGTCGATACAGGGAAGAGACCCAGTACTTC,CATSRYREETQYF
NA,TRBV5-3,TRBJ1-1,NA,TGTGCCAGAAGCCCAACCCCCGGGTACCAGGGGCCGAACACTGAAGCTTTCTTT,CARSPTPGYQGPNTEAFF
NA,TRBV5-1,TRBJ2-7,NA,TGCGCCAGCAGCTTAGTGAGCGGACCCTCCTACGAGCAGTACTTC,CASSLVSGPSYEQYF
NA,TRBV5-1,TRBJ2-3,TRBD2,TGCGCCAGCAGCTTGGCCGCTAGCGGGACTAGCACAGATACGCAGTATTTT,CASSLAASGTSTDTQYF
NA,TRBV7-2,TRBJ1-5,NA,TGTGCCAGCAGCCGGGAGCAAACAGGACCCAATCAGCCCCAGCATTTT,CASSREQTGPNQPQHF
NA,TRBV5-1,TRBJ1-6,TRBD1,TGCGCCAGCAGCCCTTCCGACAGGGGCAGAAATTCACCCCTCCACTTT,CASSPSDRGRNSPLHF
NA,TRBV6-5,TRBJ1-6,NA,TGTGCCAGCAGTTACTCGAGTAATTTAGATTCACCCCTCCACTTT,CASSYSSNLDSPLHF
once,TRBV18,TRBJ1-3,NA,TGTGCCAGCTCACCAACCCCGCTAGACGCTGGAAACACCATATATTTT,CASSPTPLDAGNTIYF
NA,TRBV6-6,TRBJ2-3,TRBD2,TGTGCCACTTCTAGCGGGGGGGGAGATACGCAGTATTTT,CATSSGGGDTQYF
NA,TRBV29-1,TRBJ1-2,TRBD1,TGCAGCGTCGACAGGGGGCTAGGCTACACCTTC,CSVDRGLGYTF
NA,TRBV5-5,TRBJ2-5,NA,TGTGCCAGCAGCTTGGCGGGGGGCCTAACTTCGCAAGAGACCCAGTACTTC,CASSLAGGLTSQETQYF
NA,TRBV6-5,TRBJ2-2,NA,TGTGCCAGCAGTTACTCTGGGCTCACCGGGGAGCTGTTTTTT,CASSYSGLTGELFF
NA,TRBV5-1,TRBJ2-3,NA,TGCGCCAGCAGCCCCCAGGGCACAGATACGCAGTATTTT,CASSPQGTDTQYF
NA,TRBV11-2,TRBJ1-1,TRBD1,TGTGCCAGCAGCTTCGGACAGGGGAACACTGAAGCTTTCTTT,CASSFGQGNTEAFF
NA,TRBV19,TRBJ1-5,TRBD1,TGTGCCAGTAGTATTTATTTTGGGACAGGGGTTTATCAGCCCCAGCATTTT,CASSIYFGTGVYQPQHF
NA,TRBV28,TRBJ1-5,TRBD1,TGTGCCAGCAGGACAGGGGGCGCCAATCAGCCCCAGCATTTT,CASRTGGANQPQHF
NA,TRBV4-1,TRBJ2-1,NA,TGCGCCAGCAGCCAAGATATTGTTGTCGATGAGCAGTTCTTC,CASSQDIVVDEQFF
NA,TRBV7-9,TRBJ1-3,TRBD1,TGTGCCAGCAGTCGGACAGGGAGCTCTGGAAACACCATATATTTT,CASSRTGSSGNTIYF